Shown below are 21 T cell receptor beta chains from a single sample sequenced in a study of shared clonotypes between healthy human individuals. The table came from immunoSEQ multiplex PCR; TCRdb's copy has only in-frame clones and leaves some out. The sample carries fewer than 1 million clones, 95% to 97% recorded once. Positively selected for CCR7, the CD45RO-negative cells used as naive CD8 cells excluded terminally differentiated effector memory CD45RA+ cells. The source material was naive CD8+ T cells sorted from blood. These receptors all stem from a man between 25 and 39 years old in good health.

Notes on this clone: Within the sample, other DNA sequences also encode this same CDR3. The chain recombines TRBV28 with TRBJ2-7, with D uncertain. This CDR3 region has 13 residues. V shed 1 base and J shed 3 bases, with 7 bases lying between them. Germline V gene sequence: CDR1 MDHEN, CDR2 SYDVKM. The CDR3: CASSLSFSYEQYF. CDR3 bases: TGTGCCAGCAGTTTATCATTTAGCTACGAGCAGTACTTC. Together with reference TRBV28 and TRBJ2-7, the CDR3 gives the full variable domain: DVKVTQSSRYLVKRTGEKVFLECVQDMDHENMFWYRQDPGLGLRLIYFSYDVKMKEKGDIPEGYSVSREKKERFSLILESASTNQTSMYLCASSLSFSYEQYFGPGTRLTVT.

J is TRBJ2-1 and V is TRBV7-6, with 7 bases matching TRBD1. Germline V CDR1 and CDR2: SGHVS, FNYEAQ. V shed 5 bases, J shed 7 bases, and the junction held 8 bases outside the gene matches. The CDR3 is made up of 14 amino acids. Here the CDR3 reads CASSAPTGLNEQFF. CDR3 sequence (DNA): TGTGCCAGCAGCGCGCCGACAGGGTTGAATGAGCAGTTCTTC. Together with reference TRBV7-6 and TRBJ2-1, the CDR3 gives the full variable domain: GAGVSQSPRYKVTKRGQDVALRCDPISGHVSLYWYRQALGQGPEFLTYFNYEAQQDKSGLPNDRFSAERPEGSISTLTIQRTEQRDSAMYRCASSAPTGLNEQFFGPGTRLTVL.

V is TRBV6-6 and J is TRBJ2-7; D is possibly TRBD2 (5 bases). Germline V CDR1 and CDR2: MNHNY, SVGAGI (reference sequence). The V end lost 4 bases, the J end lost 2 bases, and 18 bases lay between the germline ends. This CDR3 contains 16 residues. Here the CDR3 reads CASSSLDSKSTYEQYF. The CDR3 bases are TGTGCCAGCAGTTCTTTGGACTCTAAGTCGACCTACGAGCAGTACTTC.

This chain uses TRBV28 with TRBJ2-7; D assignment may be TRBD1 or TRBD2 (5 bases each). This CDR3 has 14 residues. With 3 bases removed from V and 5 bases from J, the gap between germline ends came to 14 bases. CDR1 is MDHEN, CDR2 SYDVKM, per germline. The CDR3 nucleotides read TGTGCCAGCAGTTTGGGGGTGCTCGCCGACGAGCAGTACTTC. It translates to CASSLGVLADEQYF.

The chain joins TRBV5-1 to TRBJ2-1; unclear D gene. This CDR3 is built from 16 residues. The germline V gene has CDR1 SGHRS and CDR2 YFSETQ. The ends were cut back, 2 bases at V and 8 bases at J, with 20 bases in the middle. The DNA for the CDR3 is TGCGCCAGCAGCTTAAATGGATTGGCCCCGGCTGATGAGCAGTTCTTC. It is translated as CASSLNGLAPADEQFF.

This chain joins TRBV7-6 and TRBJ2-1, with D possibly TRBD1 on 5 matching bases. The CDR3 runs 15 residues. With 5 bases removed from V and 5 bases from J, the gap between germline ends came to 16 bases. Germline V gene lookup returns CDR1 SGHVS and CDR2 FNYEAQ. The CDR3 protein is CASSPLSRANNEQFF. The CDR3 nucleotides are TGTGCCAGCAGCCCCCTCAGCAGGGCCAACAATGAGCAGTTCTTC.

This chain links TRBV18 with TRBJ1-1; maybe TRBD1 (5 bases). Germline CDR1 KGHSH, CDR2 LQKENI. V dropped 3 bases and J dropped 6 bases, with 11 bases sitting between them. The CDR3 totals 13 residues. CDR3 DNA sequence: TGTGCCAGCTCACCGACAGCAAACGCTGAAGCTTTCTTT. Its translation is CASSPTANAEAFF.

The rearrangement joins TRBV2 to TRBJ2-7; D is tentatively TRBD1 or TRBD2 (5 bases each). Between the trimmed V and J ends, which lost 7 bases and 5 bases, there was a span of 12 bases. CDR1 SNHLY and CDR2 FYNNEI come from the germline V gene. This CDR3 is built from 12 residues. Here the CDR3 DNA reads TGTGCCAGCACCGAGAGGGGACACGAGCAGTACTTC. It encodes CASTERGHEQYF.

As regards this clone: Other nucleotide sequences from this sample produce the same CDR3. The chain recombines TRBV7-9 with TRBJ2-7; D uncertain. This CDR3 has 12 amino acids. Deletions cut 2 bases from V and 3 bases from J, with 5 bases between. CDR1 and CDR2 (germline): SEHNR, FQNEAQ (reference sequence). The CDR3 protein is CASSLRDYEQYF. CDR3 sequence (DNA): TGTGCCAGCAGCTTAAGGGACTACGAGCAGTACTTC.

This rearrangement joins TRBV5-4 to TRBJ1-1; D gene unclear. Germline V gene lookup returns CDR1 SGHNT and CDR2 YYREEE (reference sequence). The V end was cut by 0 bases, the J end by 8 bases, with 8 bases between. This CDR3 has 12 amino acids. Here the CDR3 reads CASSLASEEAFF. In DNA form, the CDR3 reads TGTGCCAGCAGCTTGGCCTCCGAAGAAGCTTTCTTT.

This chain connects TRBV11-2 to TRBJ2-3; the D is unclear. The CDR3 length is 13 residues. Per germline, CDR1 SGHAT and CDR2 FQNNGV. V gave up 8 bases and J gave up 0 bases, with 9 bases separating them. In nucleotides, the CDR3 is TGTGCCAGCGTTCCGCCGAGCACAGATACGCAGTATTTT. The encoded protein is CASVPPSTDTQYF.

The chain uses TRBV27 and TRBJ2-1; 7 nucleotides match TRBD1. J gave up 11 bases and V 3 bases, and 7 bases lay outside the gene matches. The CDR3 length is 13 residues. Germline-derived CDR1 and CDR2 are MNHEY and SMNVEV (reference sequence). CDR3 region: CASSFLKGAKQFF. The DNA for the CDR3 is TGTGCCAGCAGTTTTTTGAAGGGGGCGAAGCAGTTCTTC.

The V call is TRBV6-1, the J call TRBJ2-2; the D is unclear. CDR1 is MNHNS and CDR2 is SASEGT in the germline V gene. V was pared by 11 bases and J by 6 bases, with 16 bases between. This CDR3 has 13 amino acids. In DNA, the CDR3 is TGTGCCTGCCAAGACGCCGGCCCCGGGGAGCTGTTTTTT. This sequence encodes CACQDAGPGELFF.

This rearrangement joins TRBV2 to TRBJ2-3; no clear D. Germline V gene data show CDR1 as SNHLY and CDR2 as FYNNEI. V lost 6 bases and J lost 4, with 11 bases in between. This CDR3 is 13 amino acids long. The CDR3 DNA reads TGTGCCAGCAGCGCAGGAGTTTCAGATACGCAGTATTTT. It specifies CASSAGVSDTQYF.

The chain uses TRBV6-6 and TRBJ1-1; D perhaps matches TRBD1 (5 bases). V was trimmed by 6 bases and J by 4 bases, leaving 15 bases between them. This CDR3 contains 14 residues. Germline CDR1 is MNHNY and CDR2 is SVGAGI (reference sequence). Written as DNA, the CDR3 is TGTGCCAGCAGCCCCCACTCTGGGGCCACTGAAGCTTTCTTT. Translated: CASSPHSGATEAFF.

The gene calls are TRBV9 and TRBJ2-7; D tentatively reads TRBD1 or TRBD2 (6 bases each). The V end lost 4 bases, the J end lost 5 bases, and 13 bases lay between the germline ends. The CDR3 is made up of 13 amino acids. The germline V gene encodes CDR1 SGDLS and CDR2 YYNGEE. CDR3 protein: CASSRGRRDEQYF. CDR3 DNA: TGTGCCAGCAGCCGGGGGCGACGGGACGAGCAGTACTTC.

The chain couples TRBV6-4 to TRBJ2-7; TRBD1 matches at 10 bases. This CDR3 is built from 17 residues. The junction had 14 bases not matched to a gene; V was cut back by 7 bases and J by 2 bases. Germline V CDR1 and CDR2: MRHNA, SNTAGT. Here the CDR3 reads CASKEARKGQGAYEQYF. CDR3 DNA sequence: TGTGCCAGCAAGGAGGCGAGAAAAGGACAGGGGGCCTACGAGCAGTACTTC.

V usage is TRBV10-2 and J usage is TRBJ2-7; D may be TRBD1 (9 bases). V gave up 6 bases and J gave up 6 bases, with 21 bases separating them. The CDR3 totals 15 residues. The V gene's germline CDR1 is WSHSY and CDR2 SAAADI. Written as DNA, the CDR3 is TGCGCCAGCAGGAGTGGCCGGGAGGGACAGGGCGAGCAGTACTTC. The encoded protein is CASRSGREGQGEQYF.

V usage is TRBV7-9 and J usage is TRBJ2-3, with a tentative D call TRBD1 (7 bases). This CDR3 is built from 17 residues. V lost 5 bases and J lost 1, with 19 bases in between. Germline V lookup: CDR1 SEHNR, CDR2 FQNEAQ (reference sequence). The CDR3 DNA reads TGTGCCAGCAGCGAGGAGACAGGGAGGTGGGGCACAGATACGCAGTATTTT. This translates into CASSEETGRWGTDTQYF.

The rearrangement uses TRBV9 and TRBJ2-2, with 7 bases that match TRBD1. CDR3 length equals 17 residues. Trimming at V came to 1 base and at J to 3 bases, leaving 9 bases not matched to a gene. Germline-derived CDR1 and CDR2 are SGDLS and YYNGEE. Here the CDR3 DNA reads TGTGCCAGCAGCGTACCCCGGACAGGTGGGGACACCGGGGAGCTGTTTTTT. Residues: CASSVPRTGGDTGELFF.

The V call is TRBV5-1, the J call TRBJ2-5, with unresolved D. V was pared by 0 bases and J by 4 bases, with 10 bases between. Germline CDR1 and CDR2: SGHRS and YFSETQ. This CDR3 spans 14 amino acids. The CDR3 DNA follows: TGCGCCAGCAGCTTGGCTGTCAGCACAGAGACCCAGTACTTC. Translated: CASSLAVSTETQYF. The full variable domain, with the rest looked up from reference TRBV5-1 and TRBJ2-5, is KAGVTQTPRYLIKTRGQQVTLSCSPISGHRSVSWYQQTPGQGLQFLFEYFSETQRNKGNFPGRFSGRQFSNSRSEMNVSTLELGDSALYLCASSLAVSTETQYFGPGTRLLVL.